The source of this TCR beta chain is a study of blood T cell repertoires in COVID-19. Study-wide background: T cells, B-cell-depleted T cells, or PBMCs provided the cDNA or gDNA that served as material.

Profiled with immunoSEQ multiplex PCR; TCRdb holds only in-frame clones, not every one. The sample lists about 110,000 clones; over 75% were seen once. From germline, CDR1 is SGHTA and CDR2 FQGNSA. V shed 5 bases, J shed 4 bases, and the junction held 6 bases outside the gene matches. CDR3 size: 16 residues. Sample: peripheral blood. The source is an older woman who had recovered from COVID-19. The rearrangement uses TRBV7-2 and TRBJ2-5; 14 nucleotides match TRBD2. The CDR3 DNA reads TGTGCCAGCAGCCCCGGACTAGCGGGGGGAGGAGAGACCCAGTACTTC. Translating it yields CASSPGLAGGGETQYF.